This is a list of T cell receptor beta chains from one sample in a study of T-cell reconstitution after alpha-beta-depleted transplantation in children. MiXCR was run by TCRdb on the PCR reads, yielding one entry per CDR3 protein. Among roughly 190,000 distinct CDR3 sequences listed, roughly 15% were seen once. The sample here was PBMCs from the stem cell graft donor, taken from the stem cell graft. These receptors were taken from a human donor who donated a stem cell graft to a child with acute lymphoblastic leukemia. Both conserved end residues are part of each CDR3. Each record gives: J gene, clone size, V gene, D gene, CDR3 DNA, CDR3 protein. The D gene is left open where the match is weak. Size is stated for part of the rows, as once, few or many counts, or as a class when the clone is expanded.

TRBJ1-3	many	TRBV29-1	.	TGCAGCGCCGCTGGGTCCCTACTGTCCGGAAACACCATATATTTT	CSAAGSLLSGNTIYF
TRBJ2-1	many	TRBV5-6	TRBD1	TGTGCCAGCAGCACCCGGACAGGGTTTAGTTCTGTCGATGAGCAGTTCTTC	CASSTRTGFSSVDEQFF
TRBJ2-2	.	TRBV2	TRBD1	TGTGCCAGCAGCCAGGGGGTCAACACCGGGGAGCTGTTTTTT	CASSQGVNTGELFF
TRBJ1-2	.	TRBV5-6	.	TGTGCCAGCAGCTTGGGCAGGTCGAACTATGGCTACACCTTC	CASSLGRSNYGYTF
TRBJ2-3	many	TRBV4-1	TRBD2	TGCGCCAGCAGCCAAAGGGGAGGGAGTGCGGGCACAGATACGCAGTATTTT	CASSQRGGSAGTDTQYF
TRBJ1-2	many	TRBV7-9	.	TGTGCCAGCAGCTTATTGGAACGTGCGGGCGGCTACACCTTC	CASSLLERAGGYTF
TRBJ1-3	many	TRBV5-5	.	TGTGCCAGCAGCTGGGGGACCTCCCAAGCGGGAAACACCATATATTTT	CASSWGTSQAGNTIYF
TRBJ2-2	.	TRBV19	TRBD2	TGTGCCAGTAGTATAAGCGTGCGGGAGGGACGCACCGGGGAGCTGTTTTTT	CASSISVREGRTGELFF
TRBJ2-5	.	TRBV7-9	TRBD2	TGTGCCAGCAGCCCCGGACCCCTAGCGGCAGTTCAAGAGACCCAGTACTTC	CASSPGPLAAVQETQYF
TRBJ2-3	.	TRBV2	TRBD1	TGTGCCAGCAGCCGCTATCAAAGAGGGCAGGGGGCACGGACAGATACGCAGTATTTT	CASSRYQRGQGARTDTQYF
TRBJ1-5	many	TRBV29-1	TRBD1	TGCAGCGTATGGACAGGCCAGAGGAATCAGCCCCAGCATTTT	CSVWTGQRNQPQHF
TRBJ1-5	many	TRBV28	TRBD1	TGTGCCAGCAGCCGGACAGGGCAGGGCAATCAGCCCCAGCATTTT	CASSRTGQGNQPQHF
TRBJ2-1	.	TRBV20-1	.	TGCAGCACACGCCGACAACTCCTCTACAATGAGCAGTTCTTC	CSTRRQLLYNEQFF
TRBJ2-7	many	TRBV29-1	TRBD1	TGCAGCGTTGTTGGACAGGGCAGATACGAGCAGTACTTC	CSVVGQGRYEQYF
TRBJ2-5	many	TRBV28	.	TGTGCCAGCAGTTTACCGACAGGGAGGGGAGAGACCCAGTACTTC	CASSLPTGRGETQYF
TRBJ2-3	many	TRBV5-1	.	TGCGCCAGTTGGGACGGAAGCACAGATACGCAGTATTTT	CASWDGSTDTQYF
TRBJ2-7	many	TRBV20-1	.	TGCAGTGCTAGAGATCTTGGGGAGACGAGGGAGCAGTACTTC	CSARDLGETREQYF
TRBJ2-3	many	TRBV12-3/TRBV12-4	.	TGTGCCAGCAGTCTCGGTGCGGGGGCGAGCACAGATACGCAGTATTTT	CASSLGAGASTDTQYF
TRBJ1-2	.	TRBV20-1	.	TGCAGTGCTAGAGATAGGGGCAGGGGCCTAGGCTACACCTTC	CSARDRGRGLGYTF
TRBJ2-2	many	TRBV20-1	TRBD2	TGCAGTGCTTACAGATCTAGCGGGTTCACCGGGGAGCTGTTTTTT	CSAYRSSGFTGELFF
TRBJ2-5	once	TRBV6-5	.	TGTGCCAGCAGTTCTCCGACAGGCGCCCAAGAGACCCAGTACTTC	CASSSPTGAQETQYF
TRBJ1-1	many	TRBV12-3/TRBV12-4	.	TGTGCCAGCACCCAATCTTCCCAGGGCGAAGCTTTCTTT	CASTQSSQGEAFF
TRBJ2-5	many	TRBV12-3/TRBV12-4	TRBD1	TGTGCCAGCAACCAGCCCTCGGGACAGGGGCGAGAGACCCAGTACTTC	CASNQPSGQGRETQYF
TRBJ2-7	many	TRBV6-1	TRBD1	TGTGCCAGTTTCTCCGGGACAGCTACCTCCTACGAGCAGTACTTC	CASFSGTATSYEQYF